One TCR beta chain is described in this entry. Its antigen is not known. CDR1 and CDR2 (germline): MDHEN, SYDVKM. The trim removed 6 bases at V and 0 bases at J, leaving 14 bases unmatched. The CDR3 has 19 amino acids. TCRdb reprocessed the 5' RACE reads with MiXCR, giving one entry per CDR3 protein. Among around 1.7 million distinct CDR3 sequences, more than 30% were seen once, and the ten largest hold under 0.35%. The entry originates in a study of identical twins. Study-level findings and limits: With beta out-of-frame sequences, excess sharing by twins was weaker. Invariant MAIT and iNKT cells could partly confound zero-insertion analyses.

V gene TRBV28 combines with J gene TRBJ2-3, with 11 bases that match TRBD2. The sequenced sample was cord blood. The source of this sequence is a newborn girl in good health. CDR3 amino acids: CASSDSSGRWGTSTDTQYF. DNA for the CDR3: TGTGCCAGCAGCGACTCTAGCGGGAGGTGGGGGACTAGCACAGATACGCAGTATTTT.